This T cell receptor beta chain came from a study of blood T cells in healthy people across ages. Findings of the study overall: Possibly confounding the expanded clonotype changes was the fact that donor CMV status was unknown.

The CDR3 has 19 residues. Germline assignment: CDR1 SEHNR and CDR2 FQNEAQ (reference sequence). With a J-beta primer mix and a sample-barcoded 5' primer, a second PCR ran about 7 to 12 cycles. TCRdb passed the 5' RACE reads through MiXCR, listing each CDR3 protein once. The profile shows about 760,000 distinct CDR3 sequences, roughly 25% of them singletons. Concerning this clonotype: Its matching antigen is unknown.

Each donor supplied approximately 10 milliliters of peripheral blood. The same data also went into a second study, on T cells of mothers and their children. That work adds: Study donors consisted of a few healthy Caucasian mothers and their six children. Overlap in related mother-child pairs always slightly exceeded unrelated pairs, never significantly.

This TCR was recovered from a boy younger than 18 in good health. The sample was blood. The chain links TRBV7-9 to TRBJ2-5, with D perhaps given as TRBD1 or TRBD2 (5 bases each). The end of the DNA aligns better with TRBJ2-1, so the J call may be wrong. CDR3 bases: TGTGCCAGCACCAAAGAGGGTTGGGGGTCCGGGATTACCGGCAATGAGCAGTTCTTC. Its protein is CASTKEGWGSGITGNEQFF.